One and the same sample provided the 30 T cell receptor beta chains below, sequenced in a study of T cell responses to AZD1222 COVID-19 vaccine. The assay was immunoSEQ multiplex PCR, and TCRdb's table has in-frame clones only and misses some. The sample contains under 300,000 clones, just over 90% of which appear only once. Sequenced material: peripheral blood, taken on day 0 of AZD1222 vaccination. These receptors were collected from an adult in good health.

On this clone itself: The same CDR3 is also encoded by other DNA sequences in this sample. This chain connects TRBV28 to TRBJ2-6, with D unclear. CDR1 MDHEN and CDR2 SYDVKM come from the germline V gene. The CDR3 runs 13 residues. The V gene lost 2 bases and the J gene lost 3 bases, with 2 bases spanning the gap. The CDR3 loop reads CASSLGGANVLTF. CDR3 bases: TGTGCCAGCAGTTTAGGTGGGGCCAACGTCCTGACTTTC.

The chain carries TRBV30 and TRBJ2-1; 14 bases align to TRBD2. The CDR3 has 15 amino acids. J gave up 8 bases and V 4 bases, and 7 bases lay outside the gene matches. The germline gives CDR1 GTSNPN, CDR2 SVGIG (reference sequence). The chain's CDR3 is CAWTQGLAGVYEQFF. Written as DNA, the CDR3 is TGTGCCTGGACCCAGGGACTAGCGGGAGTTTATGAGCAGTTCTTC.

This clone turned up a few times. The rearrangement links TRBV2 to TRBJ2-1; no definite D call. The CDR3 contains 10 residues. Germline lookup yields CDR1 SNHLY and CDR2 FYNNEI. The V end lost 8 bases, the J end lost 4 bases, and 3 bases lay between the germline ends. CDR3 in DNA: TGTGCCAGCGCGTACAATGAGCAGTTCTTC. This codes for CASAYNEQFF. The complete variable domain, with remaining parts taken from reference TRBV2 and TRBJ2-1, reads EPEVTQTPSHQVTQMGQEVILRCVPISNHLYFYWYRQILGQKVEFLVSFYNNEISEKSEIFDDQFSVERPDGSNFTLKIRSTKLEDSAMYFCASAYNEQFFGPGTRLTVL.

The chain links TRBV28 to TRBJ2-7; 8 bases are a match to TRBD2. CDR1 is MDHEN and CDR2 is SYDVKM in the germline V gene. The J segment lost 2 bases and the V segment lost 5 bases, leaving 5 bases of the junction unmatched. The CDR3 extends over 14 amino acids. The CDR3 spells CASSPRGGTYEQYF. DNA of the CDR3: TGTGCCAGCAGTCCCCGGGGGGGGACCTACGAGCAGTACTTC.

The CDR3 loop reads CASRIGGAGNTIYF. As DNA, the CDR3 is TGTGCCAGCAGAATAGGGGGCGCGGGAAACACCATATATTTT. The chain carries TRBV21-1 and TRBJ1-3; TRBD1, as called in the table, went unchecked against the DNA. TRBV21-1 is deemed a pseudogene. This CDR3 contains 14 residues.

This sequence joins TRBV11-2 and TRBJ1-6; TRBD1 matches at 8 bases. J gave up 8 bases and V 5 bases, and 5 bases lay outside the gene matches. Germline V CDR1 and CDR2: SGHAT, FQNNGV. CDR3 length: 14 residues. The CDR3 coding sequence is TGTGCCAGCAGCCGGGGACAGGAGGATTCACCCCTCCACTTT. It specifies CASSRGQEDSPLHF.

This clone was recorded once. This chain connects TRBV5-6 to TRBJ1-2, with D maybe TRBD1 (5 bases). The CDR3 is 12 residues long. Trimming took off 3 bases at V and 3 bases at J, with 6 bases between the two ends. Germline lookup yields CDR1 SGHDT and CDR2 YYEEEE. The CDR3 DNA reads TGTGCCAGCAGCTCGACAGACTATGGCTACACCTTC. Residues: CASSSTDYGYTF.

This chain joins TRBV7-2 and TRBJ2-7; 7 bases fit TRBD2. Germline assignment: CDR1 SGHTA and CDR2 FQGNSA. J gave up 5 bases and V 5 bases, and 6 bases lay outside the gene matches. The CDR3 is made up of 13 amino acids. CDR3 DNA sequence: TGTGCCAGCAGCCCCCGGGGGGATCACGAGCAGTACTTC. As protein: CASSPRGDHEQYF.

This sequence joins TRBV7-9 and TRBJ1-6; a possible D gene is TRBD1 (5 bases). The germline V and J ends were trimmed by 2 bases and 4 bases, with 12 bases remaining between them. The CDR3 has 16 amino acids. CDR1 is SEHNR and CDR2 is FQNEAQ in the germline V gene (reference sequence). DNA for the CDR3: TGTGCCAGCAGCTTACTCGACAGCTCGTATAATTCACCCCTCCACTTT. Amino acids: CASSLLDSSYNSPLHF.

The sample holds one count of this clone. This chain uses TRBV29-1 with TRBJ1-2; 9 nucleotides align to TRBD1. Germline loops: CDR1 SQVTM, CDR2 ANQGSEA. The CDR3 length is 12 residues. V shed 3 bases, J shed 8 bases, and the junction held 4 bases outside the gene matches. The chain's CDR3 is CSVEGQGHGYTF. The DNA of the CDR3 is TGCAGCGTTGAGGGACAGGGACACGGCTACACCTTC.

V and J are TRBV30 and TRBJ1-5; 7 bases are shared with TRBD1. V lost 1 base to trimming and J lost 5 bases; unmatched junction nucleotides: 5. The CDR3 has 14 residues. Germline V CDR1 and CDR2: GTSNPN, SVGIG (reference sequence). The CDR3 sequence is CAWSAGTADQPQHF. For the CDR3, the DNA is TGTGCCTGGAGTGCCGGGACAGCCGATCAGCCCCAGCATTTT.

This chain links TRBV13 with TRBJ2-1, with 9 nucleotides matching TRBD1. V gave up 5 bases and J gave up 3 bases; unmatched junction bases: 5. CDR3 length equals 15 residues. Germline-derived CDR1 and CDR2 are PRHDT and FYEKMQ (reference sequence). CDR3: CASSGDREFYNEQFF. The CDR3 coding sequence is TGTGCCAGCAGCGGGGACAGGGAGTTCTACAATGAGCAGTTCTTC.

J is TRBJ2-3 and V is TRBV28, with 7 bases fitting TRBD1. V was pared by 5 bases and J by 2 bases, with 10 bases of the junction left unmatched. The length of the CDR3 is 16 residues. In germline, CDR1 is MDHEN, CDR2 SYDVKM. The CDR3 bases are TGTGCCAGCAGTCCGATGGGGGACAGACCCACAGATACGCAGTATTTT. Encoded protein: CASSPMGDRPTDTQYF.

V gene TRBV12-3 or TRBV12-4 combines with J gene TRBJ2-1; no firm D call. This CDR3 has 10 residues. The ends were cut back, 2 bases at V and 9 bases at J, with 2 bases in the middle. In DNA form, the CDR3 reads TGTGCCAGCAGTTTAACTGAGCAGTTCTTC. Its protein product is CASSLTEQFF.

This rearrangement joins TRBV29-1 to TRBJ1-2; unclear D gene. CDR3 length equals 11 residues. The V and J ends lost 4 bases and 4 bases respectively, with 7 bases between them. Per the germline V gene, CDR1 is SQVTM and CDR2 is ANQGSEA. CDR3: CSVVEGYGYTF. Here the CDR3 DNA reads TGCAGCGTTGTCGAGGGCTATGGCTACACCTTC.

This clone was observed a single time. The chain links TRBV24-1 to TRBJ2-3, with 11 nucleotides matching TRBD2. J gave up 5 bases and V 8 bases, and 8 bases lay outside the gene matches. Germline V gives CDR1 KGHDR, CDR2 SFDVKD. This CDR3 is built from 15 residues. CDR3 sequence: CATIDSGGDGDTQYF. The CDR3 coding sequence is TGTGCCACCATAGATAGCGGGGGGGACGGAGATACGCAGTATTTT.

The V and J genes are TRBV2 and TRBJ1-6; TRBD1 matches at 7 bases. Germline CDR1 is SNHLY and CDR2 is FYNNEI. The trim removed 6 bases at V and 10 bases at J, leaving 12 bases unmatched. The CDR3 covers 15 residues. The CDR3 DNA sequence: TGTGCCAGCAGGTCTGGGACAGCAGATTGGTCACCCCTCCACTTT. Its translation: CASRSGTADWSPLHF.

The rearrangement uses TRBV6-2 or TRBV6-3 and TRBJ2-2; D gene ambiguous. Per germline, CDR1 MNHEY and CDR2 SVGEGT. The CDR3 totals 17 residues. Trimming pared 1 base from V and 2 bases from J, leaving 14 bases between. CDR3 nucleotide sequence: TGTGCCAGCAGTTACTGGGTTAGGGCAGTAAACACCGGGGAGCTGTTTTTT. It codes for CASSYWVRAVNTGELFF.

This clone was detected once. The chain has TRBV28 and TRBJ2-7; D is undetermined. From germline, CDR1 is MDHEN and CDR2 SYDVKM. Trimming took 4 bases from V and 0 from J, leaving 19 bases between them. The CDR3 sequence is 17 residues long. As DNA, the CDR3 is TGTGCCAGCAGTTCCTTGTCCGGGTACTCAAGCTCCTACGAGCAGTACTTC. It encodes CASSSLSGYSSSYEQYF.

The chain is built from TRBV3-1 (or the pseudogene TRBV3-2) and TRBJ1-2; the D is unclear. This CDR3 has 14 residues. Germline CDR1 and CDR2: LGHDT and YNNKEL (reference sequence). Trimming pared 1 base from V and 4 bases from J, leaving 10 bases between. The chain's CDR3 is CASSQGTLGYGYTF. DNA for the CDR3: TGTGCCAGCAGCCAAGGGACTCTTGGCTATGGCTACACCTTC.

The chain links TRBV6-2 or TRBV6-3 to TRBJ2-1; D assignment may be TRBD1 or TRBD2 (5 bases each). Germline values: CDR1 MNHEY, CDR2 SVGEGT. The CDR3 is 15 residues long. The V and J ends lost 4 bases and 7 bases respectively, with 17 bases between them. CDR3 sequence: CASSSSGTILNEQFF. Here the CDR3 DNA reads TGTGCCAGCAGTTCTTCAGGGACCATATTGAATGAGCAGTTCTTC.

This chain connects TRBV7-2 to TRBJ2-7; tentative D call: TRBD2 (6 bases). V lost 3 bases and J 7 bases, leaving 13 bases between the germline ends. The CDR3 consists of 13 residues. Germline V CDR1 and CDR2: SGHTA, FQGNSA. The CDR3 here is CASSFGGGGEQYF. The CDR3 region has the DNA TGTGCCAGCAGCTTTGGGGGAGGTGGTGAGCAGTACTTC. Drawing the rest from reference TRBV7-2 and TRBJ2-7, the complete variable domain is GAGVSQSPSNKVTEKGKDVELRCDPISGHTALYWYRQSLGQGLEFLIYFQGNSAPDKSGLPSDRFSAERTGGSVSTLTIQRTQQEDSAVYLCASSFGGGGEQYFGPGTRLTVT.

This chain uses TRBV19 with TRBJ1-5, with D perhaps TRBD1 (6 bases). Germline CDR1 is LNHDA and CDR2 is SQIVND (reference sequence). V was shortened by 7 bases and J by 6 bases, with 25 bases between the two germline ends. The CDR3 is 17 amino acids. CDR3 sequence reads: CASTTPQGFLSGQPQHF. The CDR3 region has the DNA TGTGCCAGTACCACTCCCCAGGGGTTTCTCTCGGGTCAGCCCCAGCATTTT.

The gene calls are TRBV3-1 (or the pseudogene TRBV3-2) and TRBJ2-3, with 7 positions matching TRBD2. CDR3 length: 14 residues. The V gene end was trimmed by 4 bases and the J gene end by 2 bases; junction bases not matched to a gene: 3. The V gene's germline CDR1 is LGHDT and CDR2 YNNKEL (reference sequence). CDR3 nucleotides: TGTGCCAGCAGCCTCGGGACTAACACAGATACGCAGTATTTT. Translated: CASSLGTNTDTQYF.

In its sample, this clone was seen once. The rearrangement links TRBV2 to TRBJ2-1; possible D gene TRBD1, 6 bases. Germline-derived CDR1 and CDR2 are SNHLY and FYNNEI. The CDR3 length is 12 residues. Trimming pared 7 bases from V and 3 bases from J, leaving 7 bases between. The CDR3 region has the DNA TGTGCCAGCAAGGACAGCTACAATGAGCAGTTCTTC. This sequence encodes CASKDSYNEQFF.

The chain uses TRBV2 and TRBJ2-1, with 8 nucleotides matching TRBD1. V was clipped by 7 bases and J by 12 bases; unmatched bases: 17. This CDR3 is built from 15 residues. Germline loops: CDR1 SNHLY, CDR2 FYNNEI. This chain's CDR3 is CASKDDRGLFSSQFF. The CDR3 DNA follows: TGTGCCAGCAAGGATGACAGGGGTCTTTTTAGTTCGCAGTTCTTC.

The CDR3: CASSQVPSVAGGELFF. DNA of the CDR3: TGTGCCAGCAGCCAAGTGCCCAGCGTGGCTGGGGGGGAGCTGTTTTTT. The V gene is TRBV14, the J gene TRBJ2-2; D is unresolved. The V gene's germline CDR1 is SGHDN and CDR2 FVKESK. The CDR3 contains 16 residues. V lost 1 base and J lost 8, with 17 bases in between.

The rearrangement links TRBV5-1 to TRBJ2-2, with a tentative D call TRBD1 (6 bases). The CDR3 spans 16 residues. From germline, CDR1 is SGHRS and CDR2 YFSETQ. V lost 2 bases and J lost 0, with 11 bases in between. CDR3 in DNA: TGCGCCAGCAGCTTCGGACAGAACGCGAACACCGGGGAGCTGTTTTTT. As protein: CASSFGQNANTGELFF.

This chain uses TRBV28 with TRBJ1-5; no definite D call. The CDR3 runs to 12 residues. Germline assignment: CDR1 MDHEN and CDR2 SYDVKM. Trimming pared 3 bases from V and 7 bases from J, leaving 7 bases between. The CDR3 DNA reads as TGTGCCAGCAGTTTGTTAGACCAGCCCCAGCATTTT. Translated: CASSLLDQPQHF. Variable domain in full (rest from reference TRBV28 and TRBJ1-5): DVKVTQSSRYLVKRTGEKVFLECVQDMDHENMFWYRQDPGLGLRLIYFSYDVKMKEKGDIPEGYSVSREKKERFSLILESASTNQTSMYLCASSLLDQPQHFGDGTRLSIL.

This clone was found a few times. The rearrangement uses TRBV7-9 and TRBJ2-3, with 9 bases identical to TRBD2. CDR3 length: 15 residues. Trimming at V came to 1 base and at J to 5 bases, leaving 4 bases not matched to a gene. Germline CDR1 SEHNR, CDR2 FQNEAQ (reference sequence). The CDR3 DNA reads TGTGCCAGCAGCTTAGAGGCAGCGGGAGGAGATACGCAGTATTTT. This gives the protein CASSLEAAGGDTQYF.